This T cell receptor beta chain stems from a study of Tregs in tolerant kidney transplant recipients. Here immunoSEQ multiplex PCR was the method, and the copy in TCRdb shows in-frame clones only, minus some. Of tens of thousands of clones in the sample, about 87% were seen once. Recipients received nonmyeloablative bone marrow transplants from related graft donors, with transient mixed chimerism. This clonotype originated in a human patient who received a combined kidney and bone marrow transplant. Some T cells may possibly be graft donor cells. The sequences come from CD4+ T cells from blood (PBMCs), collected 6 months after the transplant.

The CDR3 nucleotides are TGCGCCAGCAGCTTCGGGCCGCGGGGGTCCGGGGAGCTGTTTTTT. It yields the protein CASSFGPRGSGELFF. The V call is TRBV5-1, the J call TRBJ2-2; TRBD2 aligns across 7 bases. The germline V gene encodes CDR1 SGHRS and CDR2 YFSETQ. V dropped 2 bases and J dropped 6; count of bases not matched to a gene: 7. CDR3 size: 15 residues.